This TCR beta chain was observed in a study of Graves' ophthalmopathy and Graves' hyperthyroidism. Per germline, CDR1 SGHTA and CDR2 FQGNSA. The CDR3 is 15 amino acids. The V end lost 2 bases, the J end lost 8 bases, and 15 bases lay between the germline ends. RNA transcripts were the source from which TCR beta CDR3 regions were amplified. HTBI-primed RT-PCR formed the first round, and a multiplex PCR formed the second. TCRdb independently ran MiXCR on the multiplex PCR reads; one entry per CDR3 protein. The sample has 1 million to 1.3 million distinct CDR3 sequences, roughly 35% seen once. Points on this clonotype: The antigen remains unidentified.

Findings and caveats of the study: Its predictions of ophthalmopathy progression gave the model 60% to 71% sensitivity and 72% to 85% specificity. Most clonotypes expanded in thyroid above 0.001 frequency were present in blood too.

Aged 18 to 65, hyperthyroidism patients had been newly diagnosed, with under 2 months' duration. Other autoimmune diseases, uncontrolled infections, pregnancy or lactation led to the exclusion of patients. Source material: peripheral blood or thyroid tissue (not recorded which). The chain is built from TRBV7-2 and TRBJ2-2; possibly TRBD1 for D (6 bases). The clonotype comes from an adult man with Graves' hyperthyroidism. DNA for the CDR3: TGTGCCAGCAGCTTATCAGGGGCCTCCTCTGGGGAGCTGTTTTTT. As protein: CASSLSGASSGELFF.